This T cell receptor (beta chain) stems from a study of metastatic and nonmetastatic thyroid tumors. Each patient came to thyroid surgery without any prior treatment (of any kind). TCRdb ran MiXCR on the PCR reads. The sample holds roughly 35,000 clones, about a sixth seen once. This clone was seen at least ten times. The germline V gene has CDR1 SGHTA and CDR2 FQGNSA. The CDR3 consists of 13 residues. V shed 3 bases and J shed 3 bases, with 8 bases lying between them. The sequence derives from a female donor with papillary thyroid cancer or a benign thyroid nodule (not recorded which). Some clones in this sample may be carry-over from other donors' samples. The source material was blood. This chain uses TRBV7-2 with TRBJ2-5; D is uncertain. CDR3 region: CASSLGHKETQYF. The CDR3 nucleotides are TGTGCCAGCAGCTTGGGCCATAAAGAGACCCAGTACTTC.